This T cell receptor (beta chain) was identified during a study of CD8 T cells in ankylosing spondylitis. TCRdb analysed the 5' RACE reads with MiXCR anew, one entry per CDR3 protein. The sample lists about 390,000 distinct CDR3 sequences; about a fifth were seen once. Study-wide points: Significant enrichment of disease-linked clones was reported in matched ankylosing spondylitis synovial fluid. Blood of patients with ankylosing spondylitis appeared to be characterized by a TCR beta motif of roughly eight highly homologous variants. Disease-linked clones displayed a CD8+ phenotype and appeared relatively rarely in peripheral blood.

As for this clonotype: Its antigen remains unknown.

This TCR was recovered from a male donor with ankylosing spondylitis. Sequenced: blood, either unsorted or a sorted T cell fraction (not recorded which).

The CDR3 sequence: CASSLSREGYEQYF. Written as DNA, the CDR3 is TGCGCCAGCAGCTTGTCGAGGGAGGGCTACGAGCAGTACTTC. The chain joins TRBV5-1 to TRBJ2-7; TRBD2 agrees at 7 bases. This CDR3 spans 14 amino acids. Trimming at V came to 1 base and at J to 3 bases, leaving 4 bases not matched to a gene. Germline V lookup: CDR1 SGHRS, CDR2 YFSETQ. The variable domain in full, completed from reference TRBV5-1 and TRBJ2-7, reads KAGVTQTPRYLIKTRGQQVTLSCSPISGHRSVSWYQQTPGQGLQFLFEYFSETQRNKGNFPGRFSGRQFSNSRSEMNVSTLELGDSALYLCASSLSREGYEQYFGPGTRLTVT.